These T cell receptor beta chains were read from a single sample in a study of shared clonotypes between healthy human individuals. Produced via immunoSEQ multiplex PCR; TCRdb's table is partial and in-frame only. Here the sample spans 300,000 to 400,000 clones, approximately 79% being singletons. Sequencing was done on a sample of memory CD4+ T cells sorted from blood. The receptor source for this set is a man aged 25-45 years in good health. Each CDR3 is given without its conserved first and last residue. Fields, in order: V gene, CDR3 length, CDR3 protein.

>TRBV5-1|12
ATKPDTSSGELF
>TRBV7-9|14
ASSLEAGRGTDTQY
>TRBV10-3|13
AISAPTRGTDTQY
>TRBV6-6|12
ASSPRGPNQPQH
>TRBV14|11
ASSRQASGELF
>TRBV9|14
ASSVYRDRGVDGYT
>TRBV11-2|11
ASSLGLGNTIY
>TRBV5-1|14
ASSLGLAVSTDTQY
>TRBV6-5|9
ASSQGTSQF
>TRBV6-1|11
ASRTHSGDTQY
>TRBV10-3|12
AISAKGMYTEAF
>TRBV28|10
ASSLLSYEQY